This T cell receptor beta chain was documented in a study of siplizumab effects on memory and regulatory T cells. Of note for this clone: The antigen is not known.

This CDR3 region has 13 residues. Germline V lookup: CDR1 GTSNPN, CDR2 SVGIG (reference sequence). The trim removed 5 bases at V and 1 base at J, leaving 2 bases unmatched. Clones were sequenced by immunoSEQ multiplex PCR, and TCRdb holds only the in-frame ones, with some missing. Seen here are 75,000 to 100,000 clones, roughly 94% observed once, and the top ten hold 1% to 1.5%. Whole-study findings and limits: Alloreactive clones mapping to unstimulated subsets formed only a minor fraction.

The chain couples TRBV30 to TRBJ2-3; 8 bases fit TRBD2. The TCR comes from a human donor in good health. The source material was non-Treg CD4+ T cells sorted from blood. CDR3 region: CAWGTSGTDTQYF. CDR3 bases: TGTGCCTGGGGGACTAGTGGCACAGATACGCAGTATTTT.